Presented here are 17 T cell receptor beta chains from one specimen sequenced in a study of CD8+CD57+ T cells in acquired aplastic anemia. Study-wide results and caveats: CD8+CD57+ cells showed decreased diversity compared with total CD4+ and CD8+ cells in patients.

No antigen is known for these receptors. By flow cytometry, patients selected for sequencing had shown an expansion of CD8+CD57+ cells. Genomic DNA, serving as template, underwent TCR beta VDJ and CDR3 profiling. From the reads, TCRdb called clonotypes with MiXCR, one entry per CDR3 protein. The sample yields 15,000 to 20,000 distinct CDR3 sequences, 30% to 45% seen once. The source material was CD8+CD57+ T cells sorted from PBMCs. Subset reported: bead-enriched CD8+CD57+ effector memory T cells from SAA patients. All receptors derive from a human donor with aplastic anemia.

The rearrangement joins TRBV29-1 to TRBJ2-7, with TRBD2 matching over 14 bases. Germline V gene lookup returns CDR1 SQVTM and CDR2 ANQGSEA. V was clipped by 7 bases and J by 6 bases; unmatched bases: 5. This CDR3 contains 13 residues. In DNA, the CDR3 is TGCAGCGCTGGGACTAGCGGGGGCCCCGAGCAGTACTTC. Translating gives CSAGTSGGPEQYF.

This clonotype was counted a few times. V and J are TRBV24-1 and TRBJ1-1; 10 nucleotides line up with TRBD1. The CDR3 runs 14 residues. Looked up from germline, CDR1 is KGHDR and CDR2 is SFDVKD. The V and J ends lost 5 bases and 8 bases, in that order; junction bases with no gene match: 7. In nucleotides, the CDR3 is TGTGCCACCAGTGGCGGGACAGGGGAATTGGAAGCTTTCTTT. Its translation is CATSGGTGELEAFF.

This clonotype was seen many times. The V and J genes are TRBV11-2 and TRBJ1-1; D perhaps matches TRBD1 (6 bases). Germline V lookup: CDR1 SGHAT, CDR2 FQNNGV. The CDR3 has 14 residues. V shed 0 bases and J shed 5 bases, with 10 bases lying between them. The CDR3 sequence: CASSLDLGTTEAFF. CDR3 DNA sequence: TGTGCCAGCAGCTTAGACTTGGGGACAACTGAAGCTTTCTTT.

Only a few counts were recorded for this clonotype. V and J are TRBV7-9 and TRBJ1-6; a weak D match, TRBD1 (5 bases). Germline V lookup: CDR1 SEHNR, CDR2 FQNEAQ (reference sequence). V was pared by 5 bases and J by 7 bases, with 9 bases between. The CDR3 is made up of 13 amino acids. CDR3 nucleotide sequence: TGTGCCAGCAGCAAGACAGAAAATTCACCCCTCCACTTT. Translating it yields CASSKTENSPLHF.

Details on this clonotype: Given the absence of the conserved phenylalanine or tryptophan at the CDR3 end, a read error is likely. V usage is TRBV5-1 and J usage is TRBJ1-2, with 7 bases aligning to TRBD1. The trim removed 0 bases at V and 6 bases at J, leaving 5 bases unmatched. This CDR3 region has 14 residues. Germline lookup yields CDR1 SGHRS and CDR2 YFSETQ. The CDR3 DNA reads TGCGCCAGCAGCTTGGTAGGGGGCGATGATGGCTACACCCTC. This gives the protein CASSLVGGDDGYTL.

The V and J genes are TRBV28 and TRBJ2-2; no definite D call. The length of the CDR3 is 15 residues. V shed 7 bases and J shed 1 base, with 13 bases lying between them. Germline values: CDR1 MDHEN, CDR2 SYDVKM. CDR3 residues: CASTLGPMNTGELFF. As DNA, the CDR3 is TGTGCCAGCACTCTCGGACCGATGAACACCGGGGAGCTGTTTTTT.

This clonotype has more than one count but fewer than ten. This chain uses TRBV20-1 with TRBJ2-7, with D possibly called TRBD1 or TRBD2 (5 bases each). V lost 6 bases, J lost 3 bases, and 24 bases lay in between. Germline assignment: CDR1 DFQATT and CDR2 SNEGSKA (reference sequence). This CDR3 is built from 16 residues. CDR3 sequence: CSASSSIGTGNYEQYF. CDR3 DNA sequence: TGCAGTGCCAGCAGTTCTATAGGGACCGGTAACTACGAGCAGTACTTC.

The chain employs TRBV11-2 and TRBJ2-7; TRBD1 is a possible D gene (5 bases). Trimming pared 1 base from V and 2 bases from J, leaving 9 bases between. CDR1 is SGHAT, CDR2 FQNNGV, per germline. This CDR3 has 14 residues. CDR3 region: CASSLVDRTYEQYF. The CDR3 DNA follows: TGTGCCAGCAGCTTAGTTGACAGAACCTACGAGCAGTACTTC.

This clonotype was counted ten times or more. The chain employs TRBV2 and TRBJ2-7, with a weak D call TRBD1 (6 bases). Trimming pared 2 bases from V and 2 bases from J, leaving 10 bases between. Germline V lookup: CDR1 SNHLY, CDR2 FYNNEI. CDR3 size: 14 residues. CDR3 DNA sequence: TGTGCCAGCAGTGAATATTGGACAGCCTACGAGCAGTACTTC. Its protein product is CASSEYWTAYEQYF.

This clonotype was picked up many times. The chain combines TRBV7-2 with TRBJ2-1; D tentatively fits TRBD1 or TRBD2 (5 bases each). Trimming shortened V by 1 base and J by 5 bases, and 9 bases separated the two germline ends. The CDR3 is 14 amino acids. Germline CDR1 and CDR2: SGHTA and FQGNSA. The CDR3 DNA reads TGTGCCAGCAGCTTAGGTTGGGGGAACAATGAGCAGTTCTTC. Translating it yields CASSLGWGNNEQFF. The variable domain in full, with the rest retrieved from reference TRBV7-2 and TRBJ2-1, is GAGVSQSPSNKVTEKGKDVELRCDPISGHTALYWYRQSLGQGLEFLIYFQGNSAPDKSGLPSDRFSAERTGGSVSTLTIQRTQQEDSAVYLCASSLGWGNNEQFFGPGTRLTVL.

The chain links TRBV6-1 to TRBJ2-5; a weak D match, TRBD1 (5 bases). The CDR3 runs 15 residues. Trimming left V 6 bases short and J 5 bases short, with 19 bases between. Germline-derived CDR1 and CDR2 are MNHNS and SASEGT. This CDR3 reads CASSRFDRPAETQYF. CDR3 nucleotide sequence: TGTGCCAGCAGCCGATTTGACAGACCTGCCGAGACCCAGTACTTC.

In its sample, this clonotype was seen many times. The chain carries TRBV12-3 or TRBV12-4 and TRBJ1-3; D is unresolved. This CDR3 has 14 amino acids. The V gene lost 6 bases and the J gene lost 4 bases, with 13 bases spanning the gap. The CDR3 loop is CASRGYRPGNTIYF. DNA of the CDR3: TGTGCCAGCAGAGGCTACCGGCCCGGAAACACCATATATTTT.

This clonotype was counted only a few times. This chain connects TRBV28 to TRBJ1-2; tentatively, D is TRBD1 (5 bases). Trimming left V 3 bases short and J 0 bases short, with 17 bases between. Germline CDR1 and CDR2: MDHEN and SYDVKM. This CDR3 has 17 amino acids. The CDR3 DNA reads TGTGCCAGCAGTTTCTCCATGGCGGGACCAGCTAACTATGGCTACACCTTC. This translates into CASSFSMAGPANYGYTF.

Turning to this clonotype: At one end the junction does not follow the germline gene, possibly because of a read error. The chain has TRBV10-3 and TRBJ1-2; D remains unclear. Germline V CDR1 and CDR2: ENHRY, SYGVKD. The CDR3 is made up of 14 amino acids. For the CDR3, the DNA is TGTGCCAGCAGTGTGGAGACGACGAGCTATGGCTACACCTTC. This encodes CASSVETTSYGYTF.

The chain employs TRBV12-3 or TRBV12-4 and TRBJ2-7, with 8 bases that match TRBD1. The CDR3 length is 16 residues. The trim removed 5 bases at V and 5 bases at J, leaving 14 bases unmatched. CDR3 DNA: TGTGCCAGCAGTCTCCGTCCGGGACAGGCTCCCCACGAGCAGTACTTC. Amino acids: CASSLRPGQAPHEQYF.

The gene calls are TRBV10-3 and TRBJ2-3; D unclear. Germline loops: CDR1 ENHRY, CDR2 SYGVKD. This CDR3 has 12 amino acids. V was cut by 3 bases and J by 14 bases, with 15 bases left in between. As DNA, the CDR3 is TGTGCCATCAGTGAAGGAGACAAACACGGGTATTTT. It is translated as CAISEGDKHGYF.

The chain couples TRBV6-1 to TRBJ1-1, with TRBD1 as a possible D gene (5 bases). CDR1 MNHNS and CDR2 SASEGT come from the germline V gene. The CDR3 loop spans 13 amino acids. Trimming left V 8 bases short and J 5 bases short, with 15 bases between. Written as DNA, the CDR3 is TGTGCCAGCCGGGACCCGGGCGGGACTGAAGCTTTCTTT. As protein: CASRDPGGTEAFF.